The 10 T cell receptor beta chains below come from one sample, sequenced in a study of blood T cell repertoires in COVID-19 (dated by TCRdb to about 2020). Library preparation employed the immunoSEQ multiplex PCR assay. TCRdb stores this immuneACCESS table with in-frame sequences only. Part of the clones is absent; in the studies checked, under half of the shortfall reflects unresolved V genes, and no reason is known for the rest. The table for this sample lists roughly 76,000 clones; around 84% of them were counted only once. The ten most abundant clones make up around a third of the sample. The sample comprised peripheral blood. The receptor set was obtained from a woman aged 70 to 79 with acute or convalescent COVID-19.

This chain joins TRBV10-3 and TRBJ1-6, with a weak D call TRBD1 (5 bases). Looked up from germline, CDR1 is ENHRY and CDR2 is SYGVKD. V was trimmed by 0 bases and J by 6 bases, leaving 6 bases between them. The CDR3 loop spans 14 amino acids. Here the CDR3 reads CAISESTVNSPLHF. CDR3 bases: TGTGCCATCAGTGAGTCGACAGTTAATTCACCCCTCCACTTT.

This clone appeared a few times. The chain recombines TRBV5-4 with TRBJ1-2; D is unresolved. The V gene lost 3 bases and the J gene lost 8 bases, with 14 bases spanning the gap. The germline CDR1 and CDR2 sequences are SGHNT and YYREEE (reference sequence). This CDR3 region has 13 residues. This chain's CDR3 is CASSSRGGRGYTF. The CDR3 coding sequence is TGTGCCAGCAGCTCCCGAGGAGGGAGAGGCTACACCTTC. Filled out from reference TRBV5-4 and TRBJ1-2, the complete variable domain reads ETGVTQSPTHLIKTRGQQVTLRCSSQSGHNTVSWYQQALGQGPQFIFQYYREEENGRGNFPPRFSGLQFPNYSSELNVNALELDDSALYLCASSSRGGRGYTFGSGTRLTVV.

This chain connects TRBV5-1 to TRBJ2-1; possible D gene TRBD2, 6 bases. CDR3 length equals 14 residues. The ends were cut back, 4 bases at V and 5 bases at J, with 13 bases in the middle. Germline V lookup: CDR1 SGHRS, CDR2 YFSETQ. The CDR3 loop is CASSLGTGNNEQFF. CDR3 DNA sequence: TGCGCCAGCAGCCTCGGGACTGGTAACAATGAGCAGTTCTTC.

The chain has TRBV29-1 and TRBJ1-3; maybe TRBD1 (6 bases). CDR1 and CDR2 from the germline V gene are SQVTM and ANQGSEA. The V and J ends lost 3 bases and 1 base respectively, with 13 bases between them. The CDR3 loop spans 15 amino acids. This CDR3 reads CSVDPGVGSGNTIYF. CDR3 bases: TGCAGCGTTGACCCAGGGGTCGGGTCTGGAAACACCATATATTTT.

This rearrangement joins TRBV5-6 to TRBJ1-6; tentatively, D is TRBD1 (6 bases). The CDR3 has 16 residues. In germline, CDR1 is SGHDT, CDR2 YYEEEE. V shed 4 bases and J shed 8 bases, with 19 bases lying between them. CDR3 region: CASSRQALVFDSPLHF. CDR3 nucleotide sequence: TGTGCCAGCAGCCGACAGGCATTGGTGTTCGATTCACCCCTCCACTTT.

V usage is TRBV11-2 and J usage is TRBJ1-4; TRBD1 might be the D (5 bases). Germline CDR1 and CDR2: SGHAT and FQNNGV. V gave up 1 base and J gave up 7 bases, with 13 bases separating them. This CDR3 is built from 15 residues. CDR3: CASSLAGGRSEKLFF. The CDR3, as DNA: TGTGCCAGCAGCTTAGCTGGGGGGAGGAGTGAAAAACTGTTTTTT.

This clone occurred a few times. The rearrangement links TRBV28 to TRBJ2-5; TRBD2 might be the D (5 bases). Trimming cost V 3 bases and J 0 bases, with 5 bases left between them. CDR1 is MDHEN and CDR2 is SYDVKM in the germline V gene. The CDR3 extends over 13 amino acids. The CDR3, as DNA: TGTGCCAGCAGTTTGCGGGACCAAGAGACCCAGTACTTC. Protein: CASSLRDQETQYF.

CDR3 amino acids: CASTMPGGWGEKLFF. Here the CDR3 DNA reads TGTGCCAGCACCATGCCAGGGGGCTGGGGTGAAAAACTGTTTTTT. J is TRBJ1-4 and V is TRBV28, with 8 bases that match TRBD1. The V gene's germline CDR1 is MDHEN and CDR2 SYDVKM. The V and J ends lost 7 bases and 7 bases, in that order; junction bases with no gene match: 11. The CDR3 is made up of 15 amino acids.

The chain carries TRBV3-1 (or the pseudogene TRBV3-2) and TRBJ2-5; D perhaps matches TRBD1 (5 bases). Trimming took 1 base from V and 11 from J, leaving 14 bases between them. The CDR3 extends over 13 amino acids. Germline V gives CDR1 LGHDT, CDR2 YNNKEL (reference sequence). The CDR3 protein is CASSQVIGAHQYF. CDR3 bases: TGTGCCAGCAGCCAAGTGATAGGGGCCCATCAGTACTTC.

V gene TRBV5-4 combines with J gene TRBJ2-5; TRBD2 is a possible D gene (6 bases). Per the germline V gene, CDR1 is SGHNT and CDR2 is YYREEE (reference sequence). This CDR3 has 15 residues. V was trimmed by 1 base and J by 1 base, leaving 11 bases between them. CDR3 nucleotide sequence: TGTGCCAGCAGCTTGAGGAGGGGTTCCCAAGAGACCCAGTACTTC. Protein sequence: CASSLRRGSQETQYF.